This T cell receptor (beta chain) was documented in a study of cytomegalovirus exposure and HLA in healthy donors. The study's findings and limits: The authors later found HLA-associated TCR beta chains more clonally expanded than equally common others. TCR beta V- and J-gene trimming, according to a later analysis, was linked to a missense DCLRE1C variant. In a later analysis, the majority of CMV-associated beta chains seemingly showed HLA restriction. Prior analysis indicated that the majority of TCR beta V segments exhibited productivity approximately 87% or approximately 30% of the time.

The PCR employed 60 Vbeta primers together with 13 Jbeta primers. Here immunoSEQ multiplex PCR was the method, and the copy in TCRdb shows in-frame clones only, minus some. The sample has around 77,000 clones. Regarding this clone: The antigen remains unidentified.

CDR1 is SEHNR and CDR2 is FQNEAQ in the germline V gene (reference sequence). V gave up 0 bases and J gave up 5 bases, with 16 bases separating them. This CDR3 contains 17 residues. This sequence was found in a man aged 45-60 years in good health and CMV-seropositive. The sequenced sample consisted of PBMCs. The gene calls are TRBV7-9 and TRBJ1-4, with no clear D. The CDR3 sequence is CASSLALVGALNEKLFF. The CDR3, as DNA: TGTGCCAGCAGCTTAGCCCTTGTGGGAGCTCTAAATGAAAAACTGTTTTTT.